These 15 T cell receptor beta chains originate from one sample sequenced in a study of T cells in Graves' hyperthyroidism and ophthalmopathy. Amplification targeted TCR beta CDR3 regions from RNA transcripts. HTBI primers drove first-round RT-PCR of the TCR CDR3. Using its own MiXCR run on the multiplex PCR reads, TCRdb lists one record per CDR3 protein. The sample carries about 290,000 distinct CDR3 sequences, roughly 13% recorded once. Sequenced: blood. The receptors shown here come from a woman between 40 and 50 years old with Graves' hyperthyroidism.

This clonotype was recorded at least ten times. V gene TRBV6-1 combines with J gene TRBJ1-4; D gene ambiguous. The germline CDR1 and CDR2 sequences are MNHNS and SASEGT. CDR3 size: 16 residues. V lost 3 bases, J lost 0 bases, and 11 bases lay in between. CDR3 region: CASSDLGAPTNEKLFF. As DNA, the CDR3 is TGTGCCAGCAGTGACCTAGGAGCCCCAACTAATGAAAAACTGTTTTTT.

The sample holds many counts of this clonotype. This rearrangement joins TRBV6-1 to TRBJ1-6; possibly TRBD1 for D (6 bases). Germline CDR1 is MNHNS and CDR2 is SASEGT. The CDR3 length is 14 residues. The V end lost 3 bases, the J end lost 9 bases, and 12 bases lay between the germline ends. CDR3 sequence reads: CASSDRQDGSPLHF. The CDR3 region has the DNA TGTGCCAGCAGTGACCGACAGGATGGTTCACCCCTCCACTTT.

A word on this clonotype: A much larger clone differs by one base, so this may be a read error. The chain uses TRBV20-1 and TRBJ1-2, with a weak D call TRBD1 (5 bases). CDR1 and CDR2 from the germline V gene are DFQATT and SNEGSKA (reference sequence). The CDR3 covers 14 residues. In DNA form, the CDR3 reads TGCAGTGCTAGAGATGAAGGGACGAACTATGTCTACACCTTC. Its protein is CSARDEGTNYVYTF.

This clonotype was seen ten or more times. This sequence joins TRBV2 and TRBJ1-2, with D maybe TRBD1 (5 bases). V lost 1 base and J 5 bases, leaving 11 bases between the germline ends. The length of the CDR3 is 14 residues. Germline V gives CDR1 SNHLY, CDR2 FYNNEI. CDR3 DNA: TGTGCCAGCAGTGAAGATGGGACGGTTTATGGCTACACCTTC. This gives the protein CASSEDGTVYGYTF.

This clonotype was counted between two and nine times. A much larger clone is a single base away; this may be a read error. The chain combines TRBV3-1 with TRBJ1-1; D is unresolved. CDR3 length equals 14 residues. CDR1 and CDR2 from the germline V gene are LGHDT and YNNKEL (reference sequence). Trimming removed 0 bases from V and 4 bases from J, with 9 bases in between. Here the CDR3 DNA reads TGTGCCAGCAGCCAAGATTGGGAGAGCACTGAAGCTTTCTTT. As protein: CASSQDWESTEAFF.

In this sample, this clonotype turned up many times. The chain recombines TRBV3-1 with TRBJ2-7; TRBD1 matches 8 bases. This CDR3 contains 17 residues. The junction had 9 bases not matched to a gene; V was cut back by 2 bases and J by 0 bases. Per the germline V gene, CDR1 is LGHDT and CDR2 is YNNKEL (reference sequence). CDR3 bases: TGTGCCAGCAGCCAAACCCCGGGACAGGCGAGCTCCTACGAGCAGTACTTC. Amino acid sequence: CASSQTPGQASSYEQYF.

The J gene is TRBJ2-3, the V gene TRBV12-3 or TRBV12-4; 9 positions match TRBD2. The CDR3 runs 16 residues. Trimming took 5 bases from V and 2 from J; bases not matched to a gene: 8. The CDR3 sequence is CASSPRLAVYTDTQYF. CDR3 in DNA: TGTGCCAGCAGTCCAAGACTAGCGGTCTACACAGATACGCAGTATTTT.

J is TRBJ2-2 and V is TRBV13; D is uncertain. CDR1 PRHDT and CDR2 FYEKMQ come from the germline V gene (reference sequence). Trimming removed 4 bases from V and 4 bases from J, with 13 bases in between. The CDR3 is 15 amino acids. CDR3 sequence (DNA): TGTGCCAGCAGCTCCGCTTGGCGACCCACCGGGGAGCTGTTTTTT. Its translation: CASSSAWRPTGELFF.

This clonotype was recorded at least ten times. V is TRBV2 and J is TRBJ1-1; TRBD1 is a possible D gene (6 bases). CDR1 and CDR2 from the germline V gene are SNHLY and FYNNEI. The V end lost 7 bases, the J end lost 8 bases, and 17 bases lay between the germline ends. The CDR3 contains 13 residues. CDR3 in amino acids: CASKVGTGQEAFF. CDR3 bases: TGTGCCAGCAAGGTCGGAACAGGACAGGAAGCTTTCTTT.

About this clonotype itself: Germline and junction disagree at one end, which may indicate a read error. The chain couples TRBV19 to TRBJ2-2; the match to TRBD1 covers 7 bases. Germline V lookup: CDR1 LNHDA, CDR2 SQIVND (reference sequence). The CDR3 extends over 15 amino acids. The chain's CDR3 is CASRPDRAKTGELFF. The CDR3 coding sequence is TGTGCCAGTAGACCCGACAGGGCGAAGACCGGGGAGCTGTTTTTT.

The chain uses TRBV6-6 and TRBJ2-7, with TRBD2 as a possible D gene (6 bases). Trimming shortened V by 2 bases and J by 4 bases, and 12 bases separated the two germline ends. This CDR3 region has 14 residues. Germline CDR1 is MNHNY and CDR2 is SVGAGI (reference sequence). CDR3 sequence reads: CASSYGSGGYEQYF. CDR3 DNA sequence: TGTGCCAGCAGTTACGGTAGCGGAGGGTACGAGCAGTACTTC.

The sample holds many counts of this clonotype. The rearrangement links TRBV7-9 to TRBJ1-5; no clear D gene. V lost 5 bases and J lost 5, with 7 bases in between. Germline CDR1 SEHNR, CDR2 FQNEAQ (reference sequence). The CDR3 totals 12 residues. The CDR3 spells CASSRADQPQHF. As DNA, the CDR3 is TGTGCCAGCAGCCGCGCGGATCAGCCCCAGCATTTT.

This clonotype turned up a few times. This chain uses TRBV30 with TRBJ1-4, with D unresolved. The germline V gene has CDR1 GTSNPN and CDR2 SVGIG (reference sequence). This CDR3 spans 14 amino acids. V was trimmed by 0 bases and J by 3 bases, leaving 8 bases between them. In nucleotides, the CDR3 is TGTGCCTGGAGTGTATTCGTCTCTAATGAAAAACTGTTTTTT. It translates to CAWSVFVSNEKLFF.

This clonotype has more than one count but fewer than ten. This chain links TRBV28 with TRBJ2-3, with D unresolved. Trimming took 5 bases from V and 2 from J, leaving 8 bases between them. The CDR3 is 13 residues long. CDR1 and CDR2 from the germline V gene are MDHEN and SYDVKM. The CDR3 coding sequence is TGTGCCAGCAGTCAAGCCTTCACAGATACGCAGTATTTT. This translates into CASSQAFTDTQYF.

For this clonotype: The junction departs from the called germline gene at one end, perhaps through a read error. J is TRBJ1-5 and V is TRBV10-3; D ambiguous. Per the germline V gene, CDR1 is ENHRY and CDR2 is SYGVKD. The CDR3 contains 13 residues. This chain's CDR3 is CAIGDNGHQPQHF. The CDR3 nucleotides read TGTGCCATCGGTGATAACGGGCATCAGCCCCAGCATTTT.